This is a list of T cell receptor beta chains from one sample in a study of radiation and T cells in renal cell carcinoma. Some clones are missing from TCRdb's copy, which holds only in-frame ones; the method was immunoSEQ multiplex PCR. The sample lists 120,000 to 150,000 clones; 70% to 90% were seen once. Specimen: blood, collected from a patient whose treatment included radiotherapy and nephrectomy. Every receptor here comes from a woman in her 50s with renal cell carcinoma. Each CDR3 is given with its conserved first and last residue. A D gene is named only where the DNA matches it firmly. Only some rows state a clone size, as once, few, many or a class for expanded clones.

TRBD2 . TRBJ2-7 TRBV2 CASSVSAGAYEQYF TGTGCCAGCAGTGTATCAGCGGGAGCCTACGAGCAGTACTTC
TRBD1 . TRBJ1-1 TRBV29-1 CSAPGQANTEAFF TGCAGCGCACCGGGACAGGCGAACACTGAAGCTTTCTTT
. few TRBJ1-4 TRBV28 CASSLMEGPGLFF TGTGCCAGCAGTTTAATGGAGGGACCAGGACTGTTTTTT
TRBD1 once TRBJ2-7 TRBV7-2 CASSLGDRGSYEQYF TGTGCCAGCAGCTTAGGGGACAGGGGATCCTACGAGCAGTACTTC
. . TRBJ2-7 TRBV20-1 CSASAYFEQYF TGCAGTGCGAGCGCTTATTTCGAGCAGTACTTC
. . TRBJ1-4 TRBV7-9 CASSAHITGFGEKLFF TGTGCCAGCAGCGCCCACATTACGGGGTTTGGTGAAAAACTGTTTTTT
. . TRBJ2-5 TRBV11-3 CASSFTSSGETQYF TGTGCCAGCAGCTTTACTAGCAGCGGAGAGACCCAGTACTTC
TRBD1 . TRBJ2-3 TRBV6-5 CASSSTGQATDTQYF TGTGCCAGCAGTTCGACGGGACAGGCCACAGATACGCAGTATTTT
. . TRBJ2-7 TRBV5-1 CASSPGATFPDEQYF TGCGCCAGCAGCCCCGGGGCGACCTTCCCCGACGAGCAGTACTTC
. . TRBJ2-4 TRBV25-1 CASSDRAGNIQYF TGTGCCAGCAGTGACCGGGCTGGAAACATTCAGTACTTC
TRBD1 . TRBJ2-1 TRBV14 CASSQDLGTGSNEQFF TGTGCCAGCAGCCAAGATTTAGGGACAGGGTCGAATGAGCAGTTCTTC
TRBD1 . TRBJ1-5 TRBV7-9 CASSRDRGGQPQHF TGTGCCAGCAGCCGGGACAGGGGCGGGCAGCCCCAGCATTTT
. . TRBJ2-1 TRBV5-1 CASSLQYNEQFF TGCGCCAGCAGCTTACAGTACAATGAGCAGTTCTTC
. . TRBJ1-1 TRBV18 CASSQSLQGAAFF TGTGCCAGCTCACAATCGCTACAAGGGGCAGCTTTCTTT
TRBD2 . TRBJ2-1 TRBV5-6 CASSPTISGSNEQFF TGTGCCAGCAGCCCGACGATTAGCGGGAGTAATGAGCAGTTCTTC
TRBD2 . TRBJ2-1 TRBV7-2 CASSLGGGYNEQFF TGTGCCAGCAGCTTAGGCGGGGGATACAATGAGCAGTTCTTC
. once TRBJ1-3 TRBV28 CASSPAQGNTIYF TGTGCCAGCAGTCCCGCCCAGGGGAACACCATATATTTT
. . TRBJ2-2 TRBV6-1 CANSQGTNTGELFF TGTGCCAATTCGCAGGGAACAAACACCGGGGAGCTGTTTTTT
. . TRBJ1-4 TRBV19 CASSMTGVEEKLFF TGTGCCAGTAGTATGACGGGGGTAGAAGAAAAACTGTTTTTT
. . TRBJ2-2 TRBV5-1 CASSLAAGQGNTGELFF TGCGCCAGCAGCTTGGCCGCGGGTCAGGGGAACACCGGGGAGCTGTTTTTT
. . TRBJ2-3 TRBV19 CASSSHSSVSGDTQYF TGTGCCAGTAGTAGCCACTCTTCCGTGTCCGGAGATACGCAGTATTTT
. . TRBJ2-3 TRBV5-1 CASSPSTSGTDTQYF TGCGCCAGCAGCCCGTCGACTAGTGGGACAGATACGCAGTATTTT
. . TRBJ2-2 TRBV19 CASSISINTGELFF TGTGCCAGTAGTATCTCCATTAACACCGGGGAGCTGTTTTTT
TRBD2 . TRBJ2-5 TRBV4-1 CASSQSGLAGSGETQYF TGCGCCAGCAGCCAATCCGGACTAGCGGGATCGGGGGAGACCCAGTACTTC
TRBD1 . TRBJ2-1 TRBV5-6 CASSWGTGSSYNEQFF TGTGCCAGCAGCTGGGGGACAGGGAGCTCCTACAATGAGCAGTTCTTC
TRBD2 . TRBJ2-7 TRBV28 CASLPTPGGGNYEQYF TGTGCCAGCCTTCCAACCCCGGGCGGGGGAAACTACGAGCAGTACTTC
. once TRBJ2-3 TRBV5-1 CASSLGVSPAQDTQYF TGCGCCAGCAGCTTGGGGGTCTCCCCGGCCCAAGATACGCAGTATTTT
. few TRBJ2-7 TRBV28 CASSGGQGHEQYF TGTGCCAGCAGTGGGGGGCAGGGACACGAGCAGTACTTC
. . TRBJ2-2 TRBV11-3 CASSEAGANTGELFF TGTGCCAGCAGCGAGGCGGGTGCGAACACCGGGGAGCTGTTTTTT
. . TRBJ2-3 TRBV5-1 CASSSSTEGADTQYF TGCGCCAGCAGCTCTTCGACAGAGGGCGCAGATACGCAGTATTTT
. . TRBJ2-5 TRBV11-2 CASSLTSGWETQYF TGTGCCAGCAGCTTGACGAGCGGATGGGAGACCCAGTACTTC
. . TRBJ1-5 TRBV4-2 CASSPDSQISPQHF TGTGCCAGCAGCCCGGACAGTCAAATCAGCCCCCAGCATTTT
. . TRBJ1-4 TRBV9 CASSVGWGAQDVTTNEKLFF TGTGCCAGCAGCGTAGGATGGGGGGCACAGGACGTTACAACTAATGAAAAACTGTTTTTT
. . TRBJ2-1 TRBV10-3 CAIKGDGSYNEQFF TGTGCCATCAAGGGCGATGGGTCCTACAATGAGCAGTTCTTC
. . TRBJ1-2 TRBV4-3 CASSPSLGEGYTF TGCGCCAGCAGCCCCTCCCTTGGTGAGGGCTACACCTTC
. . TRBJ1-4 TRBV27 CASSGRTNEKLFF TGTGCCAGCAGTGGACGGACTAATGAAAAACTGTTTTTT
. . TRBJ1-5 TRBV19 CASREIYTGHQPQHF TGTGCCAGTAGGGAAATATACACTGGCCATCAGCCCCAGCATTTT
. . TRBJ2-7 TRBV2 CAILTTSSYEQYF TGTGCCATCTTGACAACGAGCTCCTACGAGCAGTACTTC
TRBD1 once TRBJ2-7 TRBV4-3 CASSRFRGNSYEQYF TGCGCCAGCAGCCGGTTCAGGGGGAATTCCTACGAGCAGTACTTC
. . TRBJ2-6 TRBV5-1 CASSLVEAGANVLTF TGCGCCAGCAGCTTGGTTGAGGCCGGGGCCAACGTCCTGACTTTC
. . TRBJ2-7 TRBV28 CASLPGTKSYEQYF TGTGCCAGTCTCCCCGGGACAAAGTCCTACGAGCAGTACTTC
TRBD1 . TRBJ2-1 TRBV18 CASSERTGVYNEQFF TGTGCCAGCTCAGAGAGGACAGGGGTCTACAATGAGCAGTTCTTC
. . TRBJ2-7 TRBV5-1 CASSQQAGANAYEQYF TGCGCCAGCAGCCAACAGGCAGGGGCAAATGCTTACGAGCAGTACTTC
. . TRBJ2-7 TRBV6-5 CATIRTGTGEQYF TGTGCCACTATCCGAACCGGGACGGGCGAGCAGTACTTC
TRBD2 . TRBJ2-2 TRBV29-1 CSGTSGGLQDTGELFF TGCAGCGGGACTAGCGGGGGCCTCCAGGACACCGGGGAGCTGTTTTTT
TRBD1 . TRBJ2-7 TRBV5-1 CASSRDRSYEQYF TGCGCCAGCAGCCGGGACAGAAGCTACGAGCAGTACTTC